The source of this T cell receptor (beta chain) is a study of a mutant IDH1 vaccine in newly diagnosed glioma (dated by TCRdb to about 2021). Regarding the study in general: Eight vaccinations were administered to patients in weeks 1, 3, 5, 7, 11, 15, 19 and 23, corresponding to visits V03 through V10. Before enrollment, most patients had been given radiochemotherapy with temozolomide as standard therapy, while the rest had received either radiotherapy alone or temozolomide alone. Vaccination began 4-6 weeks after radiotherapy alone, or alongside temozolomide cycles in the chemotherapy-containing groups. Peripheral blood was drawn at six visits: V03 (baseline), V05, V07, V10, V12 and V13. Longitudinal TCRB deep sequencing was done for 25 to 30 treated patients, wherever samples were available for exploratory analyses. Of the 25 to 40 treated patients, about 60% were male and around 40% were female, and the mean age was 40.4 years.

The investigation overall reported the following: Pseudoprogression seemed to be unrelated to changes in the top peripheral T cell clonotypes found by TCRB sequencing. Availability determined which PBMC samples were chosen for TCRB deep sequencing. Immune responses induced by the vaccine were seen in 93.3% of patients across multiple MHC alleles. It was noted by the authors that analyses of patient blood samples could not be reproduced owing to sample limitations.

This specimen's time point label, per the study, means: week 23, last vaccination. Each vaccine dose, consisting of 300 ug of a 20-mer mutant IDH1 peptide in Montanide, was administered subcutaneously with topical imiquimod. Donors had newly diagnosed WHO grade 3 or 4 IDH1-mutant astrocytomas with loss of nuclear ATRX. The samples were drawn from NOA16, a multicentre, single-arm, open-label phase I trial in Germany that tested a mutant IDH1 peptide vaccine in humans for the first time. Genomic DNA for TCRB sequencing was isolated from EDTA blood with the DNeasy Blood and Tissue Kit. Remarks on this clone: Its binding antigen is unknown. Nothing much larger sits one base from this clone, and base qualities are not available.

Library preparation was by the immunoSEQ multiplex PCR assay. Rearranged TCR beta chain sequences were amplified with the hsTCRB Kit following the manufacturer's protocol. An Illumina MiSeq was used to sequence the TCRB libraries. In the authors' own workflow: Demultiplexing, trimming and gene mapping were performed with the kit vendor's proprietary platform. TCRdb mirrors the immuneACCESS table, restricted to in-frame sequences. Some clones are absent from its copies; in checked studies, under half trace to an unresolved V gene, and the reason for the others is unknown. The DNA was the basis for D and trimming; V, J and clone size are from that table. This sample holds about 81,000 clones; approximately 85% were observed only once. The ten largest account for 2% to 2.5% of the sample. From the cysteine up to the phenylalanine, the CDR3 has a length of 17 residues. Just the 51-base CDR3 DNA is kept, in frame starting at base 1. CDR1 and CDR2 are read off the germline V gene as SGHTA and FQGNSA. Here V drops 5 bases and J drops 3 bases, and the junction holds 7 bases not matched to any gene.

The chain is assembled from TRBV7-2 and TRBJ2-7; the junction holds 16 bases that match TRBD2. The TCR sequence derives from a man aged 25 to 40 with glioma. Some clones in this sample may be carry-over from other donors' samples. This specimen was PBMCs, taken from a glioma patient whose treatment included an IDH1 peptide vaccine. The CDR3 protein: CASSLGTSGGALYEQYF. DNA sequence: TGTGCCAGCAGCCTGGGGACTAGCGGGGGGGCCCTCTACGAGCAGTACTTC.